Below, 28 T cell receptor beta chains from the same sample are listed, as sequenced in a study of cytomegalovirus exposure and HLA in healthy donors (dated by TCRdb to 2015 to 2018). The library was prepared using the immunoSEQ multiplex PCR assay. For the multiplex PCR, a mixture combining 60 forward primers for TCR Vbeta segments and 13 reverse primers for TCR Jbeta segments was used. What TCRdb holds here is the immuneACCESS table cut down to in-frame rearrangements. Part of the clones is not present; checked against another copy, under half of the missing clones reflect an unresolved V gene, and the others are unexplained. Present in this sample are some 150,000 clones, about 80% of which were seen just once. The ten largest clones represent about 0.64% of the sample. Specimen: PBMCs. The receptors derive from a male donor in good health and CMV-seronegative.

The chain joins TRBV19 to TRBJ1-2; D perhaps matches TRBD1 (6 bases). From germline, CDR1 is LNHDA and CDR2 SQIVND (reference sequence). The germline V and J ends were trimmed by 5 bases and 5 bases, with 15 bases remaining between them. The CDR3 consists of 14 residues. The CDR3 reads CASSSSDRKYGYTF. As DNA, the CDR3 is TGTGCCAGTAGTTCCTCCGACAGGAAGTATGGCTACACCTTC. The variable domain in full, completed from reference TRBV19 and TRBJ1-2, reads DGGITQSPKYLFRKEGQNVTLSCEQNLNHDAMYWYRQDPGQGLRLIYYSQIVNDFQKGDIAEGYSVSREKKESFPLTVTSAQKNPTAFYLCASSSSDRKYGYTFGSGTRLTVV.

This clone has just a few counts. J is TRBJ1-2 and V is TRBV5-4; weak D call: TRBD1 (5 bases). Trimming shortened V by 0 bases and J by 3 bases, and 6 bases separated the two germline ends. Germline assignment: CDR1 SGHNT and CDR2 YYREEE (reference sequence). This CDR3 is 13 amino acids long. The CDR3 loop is CASSLATDYGYTF. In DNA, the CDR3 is TGTGCCAGCAGCTTGGCGACAGACTATGGCTACACCTTC.

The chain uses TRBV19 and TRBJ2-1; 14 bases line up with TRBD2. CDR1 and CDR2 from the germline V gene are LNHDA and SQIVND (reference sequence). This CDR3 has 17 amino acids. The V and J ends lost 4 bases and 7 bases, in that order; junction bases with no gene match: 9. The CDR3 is CASSTGTSGSYSNEQFF. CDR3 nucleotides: TGTGCCAGTAGTACAGGGACTAGCGGGAGCTATAGTAATGAGCAGTTCTTC.

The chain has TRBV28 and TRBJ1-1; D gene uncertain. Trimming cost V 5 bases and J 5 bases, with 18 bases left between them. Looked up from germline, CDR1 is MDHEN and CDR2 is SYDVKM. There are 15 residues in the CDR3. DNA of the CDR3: TGTGCCAGCAGTGCCTCCGTGGGTGGAGGAACTGAAGCTTTCTTT. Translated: CASSASVGGGTEAFF.

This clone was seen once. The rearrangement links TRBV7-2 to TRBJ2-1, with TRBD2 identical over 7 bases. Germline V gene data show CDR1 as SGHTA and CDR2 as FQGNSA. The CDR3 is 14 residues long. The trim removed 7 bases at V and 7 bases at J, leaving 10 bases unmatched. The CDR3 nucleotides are TGTGCCAGCATCGAAAGGGGAGGGAAGAATGAGCAGTTCTTC. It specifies CASIERGGKNEQFF.

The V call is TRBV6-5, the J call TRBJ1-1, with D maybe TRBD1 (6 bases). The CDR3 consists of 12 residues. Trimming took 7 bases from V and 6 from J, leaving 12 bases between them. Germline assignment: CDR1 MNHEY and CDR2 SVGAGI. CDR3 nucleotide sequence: TGTGCCAGCACAGGCAGGGGCCCTGAAGCTTTCTTT. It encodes CASTGRGPEAFF.

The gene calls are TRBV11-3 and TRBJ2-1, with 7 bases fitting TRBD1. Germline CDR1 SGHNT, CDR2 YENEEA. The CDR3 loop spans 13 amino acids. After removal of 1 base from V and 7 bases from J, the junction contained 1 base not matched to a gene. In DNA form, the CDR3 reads TGTGCCAGCAGCTTAGCACAGGGGAATGAGCAGTTCTTC. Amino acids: CASSLAQGNEQFF.

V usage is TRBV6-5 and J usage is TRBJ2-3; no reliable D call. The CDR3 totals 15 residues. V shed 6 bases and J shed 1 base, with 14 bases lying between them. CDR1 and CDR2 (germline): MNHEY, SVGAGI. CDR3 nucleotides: TGTGCCAGCAGAAGAGGTTCCGTGGGCACAGATACGCAGTATTTT. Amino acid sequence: CASRRGSVGTDTQYF.

CDR3 DNA sequence: TGTGCCAGCAGCTTAAACCCCACAGGGGGCTTTGGTTTCTATGGCTACACCTTC. It yields the protein CASSLNPTGGFGFYGYTF. J is TRBJ1-2 and V is TRBV7-2; 9 nucleotides agree with TRBD1. With V trimmed by 2 bases and J by 4 bases, 14 bases remained unmatched. CDR1 and CDR2 (germline): SGHTA, FQGNSA. This CDR3 has 18 residues.

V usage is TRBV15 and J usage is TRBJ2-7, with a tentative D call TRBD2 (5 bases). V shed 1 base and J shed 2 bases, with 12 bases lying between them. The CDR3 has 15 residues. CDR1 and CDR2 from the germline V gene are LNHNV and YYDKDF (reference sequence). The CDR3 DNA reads TGTGCCACCAGCAGAGTTCGGGGTGTTGCCTACGAGCAGTACTTC. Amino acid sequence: CATSRVRGVAYEQYF.

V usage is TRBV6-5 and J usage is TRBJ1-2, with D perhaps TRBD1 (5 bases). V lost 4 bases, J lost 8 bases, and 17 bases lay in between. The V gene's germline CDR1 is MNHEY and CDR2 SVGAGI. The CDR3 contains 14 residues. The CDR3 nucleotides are TGTGCCAGCAGTTCAGGGCACGGCATTGGGGGCTACACCTTC. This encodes CASSSGHGIGGYTF.

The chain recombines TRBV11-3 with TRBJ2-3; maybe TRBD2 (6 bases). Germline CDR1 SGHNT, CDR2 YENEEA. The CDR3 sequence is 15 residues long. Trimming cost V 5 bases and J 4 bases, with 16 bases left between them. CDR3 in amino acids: CASSRAGGTPDTQYF. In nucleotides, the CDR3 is TGTGCCAGCAGCAGAGCGGGCGGAACCCCAGATACGCAGTATTTT.

CDR3 nucleotide sequence: TGTGCCAGCAGCATGAACGAGACAGATTACGAGCAGTACTTC. This sequence encodes CASSMNETDYEQYF. The gene calls are TRBV6-5 and TRBJ2-7, with D possibly TRBD1 on 5 matching bases. The V gene's germline CDR1 is MNHEY and CDR2 SVGAGI. The CDR3 length is 14 residues. The V gene lost 6 bases and the J gene lost 4 bases, with 16 bases spanning the gap.

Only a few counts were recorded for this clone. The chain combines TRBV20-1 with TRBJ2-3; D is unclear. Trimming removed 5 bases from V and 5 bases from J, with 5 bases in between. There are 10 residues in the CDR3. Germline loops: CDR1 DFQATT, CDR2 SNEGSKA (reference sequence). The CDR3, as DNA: TGCAGTGCTCAGTTAGATACGCAGTATTTT. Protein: CSAQLDTQYF.

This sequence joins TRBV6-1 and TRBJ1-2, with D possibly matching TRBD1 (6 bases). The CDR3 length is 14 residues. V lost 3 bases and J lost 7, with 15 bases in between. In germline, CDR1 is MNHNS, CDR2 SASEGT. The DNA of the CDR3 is TGTGCCAGCAGTGAGTCGGCAGGGGCTCGTGGCTACACCTTC. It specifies CASSESAGARGYTF.

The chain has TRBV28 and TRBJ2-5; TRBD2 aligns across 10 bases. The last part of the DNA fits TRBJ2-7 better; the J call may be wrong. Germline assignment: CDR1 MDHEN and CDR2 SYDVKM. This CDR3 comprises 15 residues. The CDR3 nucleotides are TGTGCCAGCAGTTCTATAGCGGGAGGAATCAACGAGCAGTACTTC. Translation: CASSSIAGGINEQYF.

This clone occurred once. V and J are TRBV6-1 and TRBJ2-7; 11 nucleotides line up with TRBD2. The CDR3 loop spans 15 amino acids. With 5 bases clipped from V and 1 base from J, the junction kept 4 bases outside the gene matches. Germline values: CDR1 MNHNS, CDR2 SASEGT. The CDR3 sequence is CASSFSGGVSYEQYF. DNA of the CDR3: TGTGCCAGCAGTTTTAGCGGGGGGGTTTCCTACGAGCAGTACTTC.

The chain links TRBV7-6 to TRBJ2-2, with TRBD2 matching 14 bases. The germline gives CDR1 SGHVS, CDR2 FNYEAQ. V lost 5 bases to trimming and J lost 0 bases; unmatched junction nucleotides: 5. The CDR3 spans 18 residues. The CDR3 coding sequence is TGTGCCAGCAGCCGCGGACTAGCGGGGGGACCGAACACCGGGGAGCTGTTTTTT. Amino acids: CASSRGLAGGPNTGELFF.

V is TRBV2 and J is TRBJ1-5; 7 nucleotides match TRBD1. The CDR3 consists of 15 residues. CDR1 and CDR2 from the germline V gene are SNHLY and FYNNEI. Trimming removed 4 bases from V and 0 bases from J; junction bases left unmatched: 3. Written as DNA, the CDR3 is TGTGCCAGCAGTGTCACAGGGGATAGCAATCAGCCCCAGCATTTT. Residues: CASSVTGDSNQPQHF.

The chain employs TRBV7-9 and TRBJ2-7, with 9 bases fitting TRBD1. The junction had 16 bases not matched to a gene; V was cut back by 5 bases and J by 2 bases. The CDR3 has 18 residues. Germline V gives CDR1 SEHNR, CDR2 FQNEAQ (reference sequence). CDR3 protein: CASSTGTGMGGNPYEQYF. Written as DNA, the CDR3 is TGTGCCAGCAGCACCGGGACAGGGATGGGGGGAAATCCCTACGAGCAGTACTTC.

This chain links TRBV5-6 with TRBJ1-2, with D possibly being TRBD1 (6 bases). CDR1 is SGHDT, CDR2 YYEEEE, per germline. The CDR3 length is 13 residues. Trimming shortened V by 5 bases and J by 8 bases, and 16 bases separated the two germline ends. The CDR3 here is CASRKTGSVGYTF. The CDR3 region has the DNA TGTGCCAGCAGAAAAACAGGGAGCGTAGGCTACACCTTC.

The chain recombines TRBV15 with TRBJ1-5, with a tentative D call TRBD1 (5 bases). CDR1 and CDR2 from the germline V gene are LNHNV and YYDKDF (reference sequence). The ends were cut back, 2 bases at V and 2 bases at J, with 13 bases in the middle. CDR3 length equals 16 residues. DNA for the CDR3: TGTGCCACCAGCAGACCCAGGGAGGTTGGCAATCAGCCCCAGCATTTT. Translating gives CATSRPREVGNQPQHF.

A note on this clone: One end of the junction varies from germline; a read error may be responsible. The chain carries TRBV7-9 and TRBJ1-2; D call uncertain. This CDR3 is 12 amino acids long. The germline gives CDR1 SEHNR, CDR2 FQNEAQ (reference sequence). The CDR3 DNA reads TGTTCCAGCAGCACACCTAACTATGGCTACACCTTC. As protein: CSSSTPNYGYTF.

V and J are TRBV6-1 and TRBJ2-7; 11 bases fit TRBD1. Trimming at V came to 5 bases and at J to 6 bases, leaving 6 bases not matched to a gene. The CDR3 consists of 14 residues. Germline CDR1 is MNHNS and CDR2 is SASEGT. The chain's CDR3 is CASSFQDRGREQYF. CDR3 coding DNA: TGTGCCAGCAGTTTCCAGGACAGGGGGCGCGAGCAGTACTTC.

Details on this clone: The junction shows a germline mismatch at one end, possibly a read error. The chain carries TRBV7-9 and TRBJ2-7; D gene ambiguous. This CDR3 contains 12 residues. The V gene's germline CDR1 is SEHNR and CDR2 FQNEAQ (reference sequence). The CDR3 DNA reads TGTTCCAGCAGTGCTAGACTTTACGAGCAGTACTTC. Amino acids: CSSSARLYEQYF.

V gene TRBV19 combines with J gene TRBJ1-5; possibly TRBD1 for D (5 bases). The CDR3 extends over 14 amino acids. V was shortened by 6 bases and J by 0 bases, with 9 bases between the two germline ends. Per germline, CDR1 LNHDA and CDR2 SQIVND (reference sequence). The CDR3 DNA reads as TGTGCCAGTAGCAGGGTTGATAGCAATCAGCCCCAGCATTTT. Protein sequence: CASSRVDSNQPQHF.

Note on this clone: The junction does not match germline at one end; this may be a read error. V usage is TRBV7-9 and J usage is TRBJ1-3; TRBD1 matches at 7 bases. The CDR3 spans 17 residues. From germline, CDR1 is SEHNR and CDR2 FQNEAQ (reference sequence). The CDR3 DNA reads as TGTTCCAGCAGCCCCCCGTCGGCCGGGACAGCTGGAAACACCATATATTTT. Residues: CSSSPPSAGTAGNTIYF.

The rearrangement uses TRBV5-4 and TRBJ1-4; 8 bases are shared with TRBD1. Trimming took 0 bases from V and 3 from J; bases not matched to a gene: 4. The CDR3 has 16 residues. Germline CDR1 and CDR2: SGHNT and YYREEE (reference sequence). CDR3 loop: CASSLAGGRSNEKLFF. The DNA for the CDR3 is TGTGCCAGCAGCTTGGCAGGGGGCAGATCTAATGAAAAACTGTTTTTT.